These T cell receptor beta chains were read from a single sample in a study of shared clonotypes between healthy human individuals. Some clones are missing from TCRdb's copy, which holds only in-frame ones; the method was immunoSEQ multiplex PCR. Here the sample spans roughly 330,000 clones, around 72% being singletons. The sample was memory CD4+ T cells sorted from blood. The receptor source for this set is a man aged 25 to 40 in good health. The CDR3 runs from the conserved cysteine through the conserved F or W. The D gene is left open where the match is weak. Clone sizes are given selectively: once, few, many, or a class where the clone is expanded.

>.|TRBJ2-1|TRBV9|.
TGTGCCAGCAGCGAGCAGGACAGCTACAATGAGCAGTTCTTC
CASSEQDSYNEQFF
>.|TRBJ2-1|TRBV7-2|.
TGTGCCAGCAGCTTAGTGGCGCTCAGCTCCTACAATGAGCAGTTCTTC
CASSLVALSSYNEQFF
>.|TRBJ1-4|TRBV10-3|few
TGTGCCGCGCGATCGGACAGCCAAAATGAAAAACTGTTTTTT
CAARSDSQNEKLFF
>TRBD1|TRBJ2-7|TRBV7-3|.
TGTGCCAGCAGCTTAACCCCCGGGACAGGGTTCGACGAGCAGTACTTC
CASSLTPGTGFDEQYF
>TRBD1|TRBJ1-2|TRBV15|once
TGTGCCACCAGCAGAGACCTACAGGGGGCTATCGCCTTC
CATSRDLQGAIAF
>TRBD2|TRBJ2-1|TRBV6-5|.
TGTGCCAGCAGTTCTTCCTGGACTAGCATCAATGAGCAGTTCTTC
CASSSSWTSINEQFF
>.|TRBJ2-7|TRBV14|.
TGTGCCAGCAGCCAAGGGTCACTAGCCAAGGTCTACGAGCAGTACTTC
CASSQGSLAKVYEQYF
>.|TRBJ2-2|TRBV2|.
TGTGCCAGCAGTATAGGCGGGAACACCGGGGAGCTGTTTTTT
CASSIGGNTGELFF
>.|TRBJ2-1|TRBV5-5|.
TGTGCCAGCAGCTCGGACAGCCCTAAGACCACACACATCGAGCAGTTCTTC
CASSSDSPKTTHIEQFF
>.|TRBJ1-1|TRBV29-1|.
TGCAGCGTTAACCACAGGGTAGGGCAGAACACTGAAGCTTTCTTT
CSVNHRVGQNTEAFF
>.|TRBJ2-6|TRBV27|.
TGTGCCAGCAGCCCTCCTGGGGCCAACGTCCTGACTTTC
CASSPPGANVLTF
>TRBD2|TRBJ2-3|TRBV27|.
TGTGCCAGCAGTTTATTAACAGTGACTAGCGGCACAGATACGCAGTATTTT
CASSLLTVTSGTDTQYF
>.|TRBJ1-2|TRBV19|.
TGTGCCAGTAGTCCAGAGGGAGTAACTAACTATGGCTACACCTTC
CASSPEGVTNYGYTF
>TRBD2|TRBJ2-1|TRBV30|.
TGTGCCTGGAGTGTACGGCGGGAGGGCCAGTTCTTC
CAWSVRREGQFF
>TRBD2|TRBJ2-7|TRBV5-4|few
TGTGCCAGCAGCACACCCGGGACTAGGACCAGGGAGCAGTACTTC
CASSTPGTRTREQYF
>.|TRBJ2-4|TRBV30|many
TGTGCCTGGAGTGTAGGGAACATTCAGTACTTC
CAWSVGNIQYF
>.|TRBJ2-6|TRBV2|.
TGTGCCAGCAGTGGCAGGGGGAGGTCTGGGGCCAACGTCCTGACTTTC
CASSGRGRSGANVLTF
>.|TRBJ2-5|TRBV5-1|.
TGCGCCAGCAGCTTACACGGACAAGAGACCCAGTACTTC
CASSLHGQETQYF
>TRBD1|TRBJ1-2|TRBV11-2|few
TGTGCCAGCGGCCCCGGGACAGGGCCCTTCTTAAGCTATGGCTACACCTTC
CASGPGTGPFLSYGYTF
>TRBD1|TRBJ1-3|TRBV5-1|.
TGCGCCAGCAGCCTGGACAGGGCTTCCACTGGAAACACCATATATTTT
CASSLDRASTGNTIYF
>.|TRBJ1-6|TRBV4-2|.
TGTGCCAGCAGCCAAGACCCGCCAGGCCAGAGCTCCTATAATTCACCCCTCCACTTT
CASSQDPPGQSSYNSPLHF
>TRBD2|TRBJ2-5|TRBV28|few
TGTGCCAGCAGTCCCGTAGCGGGAGGGCTGGAGACCCAGTACTTC
CASSPVAGGLETQYF
>.|TRBJ2-3|TRBV7-9|.
TGTGCCAGCAGCTTGGGGGATTCTAGCACAGATACGCAGTATTTT
CASSLGDSSTDTQYF
>TRBD2|TRBJ2-3|TRBV29-1|.
TGCAGCGTTGGAGGTAGGGAGGGAGATACGCAGTATTTT
CSVGGREGDTQYF
>.|TRBJ2-2|TRBV5-1|.
TGCGCCAGCAGCTCCACCGGGGGTGCTCCCGGGGAGCTGTTTTTT
CASSSTGGAPGELFF
>.|TRBJ2-1|TRBV2|few
TGTGCCAGCAGCCCCTTCGAGCCCGAGTTCTTC
CASSPFEPEFF
>.|TRBJ2-2|TRBV7-9|.
TGTGCCAGCAGCTTAATCAGGGACACCGGGGAGCTGTTTTTT
CASSLIRDTGELFF
>TRBD1|TRBJ2-3|TRBV11-3|.
TGTGCCAGCAGCTCAGGACAGGTTAGCACAGATACGCAGTATTTT
CASSSGQVSTDTQYF
>TRBD2|TRBJ2-7|TRBV2|few
TGTGCCAGCACCCTAGCGGGAGGCGGCGGGCCTCCCTACGAGCAGTACTTC
CASTLAGGGGPPYEQYF
>.|TRBJ1-2|TRBV2|.
TGTGCCAGCGGGGATTCAAACTATGGCTACACCTTC
CASGDSNYGYTF
>TRBD1|TRBJ2-2|TRBV29-1|.
TGCAGCGTTGTATATGGGACAGGGAATACCGGGGAGCTGTTTTTT
CSVVYGTGNTGELFF
>.|TRBJ1-3|TRBV18|.
TGTGCCAGCTCACCAATTGAGGGAACCTCTGGAAACACCATATATTTT
CASSPIEGTSGNTIYF
>TRBD1|TRBJ1-2|TRBV2|.
TGTGCCAGCAGGACAGGGTTCTATGGCTACACCTTC
CASRTGFYGYTF
>TRBD2|TRBJ2-7|TRBV28|.
TGTGCCAGCACAAATGACCAGACGGGGGGCTACGAGCAGTACTTC
CASTNDQTGGYEQYF
>TRBD1|TRBJ1-5|TRBV5-5|.
TGTGCCAGCAGCTTGGGGCAGGGGGTTAGCAATCAGCCCCAGCATTTT
CASSLGQGVSNQPQHF
>.|TRBJ1-2|TRBV7-9|.
TGTGCCAGCAGCCAAGGAGGGTCGTCCGGACGTGATGGCTACACCTTC
CASSQGGSSGRDGYTF
>.|TRBJ1-5|TRBV5-6|.
TGTGCCAGCAGCTTGTGGGTACGCGATCAGCCCCAGCATTTT
CASSLWVRDQPQHF
>TRBD2|TRBJ2-7|TRBV7-8|.
TGTGCCAGCAGCCGTGGACTAGCGGGATACGAGCAGTACTTC
CASSRGLAGYEQYF
>TRBD2|TRBJ2-1|TRBV9|.
TGTGCCAGCAGCGTAGGTGGGGGTCCGGGACTAGCGGGACGGGGTGAGCAGTTCTTC
CASSVGGGPGLAGRGEQFF
>TRBD2|TRBJ2-1|TRBV5-4|many
TGTGCCAGCAGTTTTGGGGGGAGGAGTAGCGGGAGCGATGAGCAGTTCTTC
CASSFGGRSSGSDEQFF
>.|TRBJ2-7|TRBV5-1|few
TGCGCCAGCAGCTTGGACAGGGACCCCTACGAGCAGTACTTC
CASSLDRDPYEQYF
>TRBD2|TRBJ2-1|TRBV5-4|.
TGTGCCAGCAGCCCCGGTGGACTAGCGGAGAACAATGAGCAGTTCTTC
CASSPGGLAENNEQFF
>.|TRBJ1-1|TRBV2|.
TGTGCCAGCAGTCCCGGGTCTTTCGACCAGCATGAAGCTTTCTTT
CASSPGSFDQHEAFF